This entry features one T cell receptor beta chain sequence. What it binds is not known. The sample is drawn from a study of cytomegalovirus exposure and HLA in healthy donors. In the study overall: There were some 120 million unique TCR beta sequences, drawn from around 180 million T cells, in an earlier analysis. Whole-study findings and limits: Cytomegalovirus association was assigned to about 180 TCR beta chains.

Both 60 Vbeta primers and 13 Jbeta primers went into the PCR. Sequencing was performed with immunoSEQ multiplex PCR; in TCRdb, only in-frame clones are kept and a portion is missing. The table includes around 180,000 clones, approximately 88% detected once. V lost 5 bases, J lost 6 bases, and 13 bases stayed unmatched. Germline values: CDR1 MDHEN, CDR2 SYDVKM. This CDR3 is 16 amino acids long. This sequence joins TRBV28 and TRBJ2-7, with TRBD1 matching over 10 bases. The origin of this receptor is a boy aged 2-9 years in good health and CMV-seronegative. Sequencing was carried out using PBMCs. This CDR3 is CASSSFGGTGEFEQYF. The CDR3 DNA reads TGTGCCAGCAGTAGTTTCGGTGGGACAGGGGAGTTCGAGCAGTACTTC.